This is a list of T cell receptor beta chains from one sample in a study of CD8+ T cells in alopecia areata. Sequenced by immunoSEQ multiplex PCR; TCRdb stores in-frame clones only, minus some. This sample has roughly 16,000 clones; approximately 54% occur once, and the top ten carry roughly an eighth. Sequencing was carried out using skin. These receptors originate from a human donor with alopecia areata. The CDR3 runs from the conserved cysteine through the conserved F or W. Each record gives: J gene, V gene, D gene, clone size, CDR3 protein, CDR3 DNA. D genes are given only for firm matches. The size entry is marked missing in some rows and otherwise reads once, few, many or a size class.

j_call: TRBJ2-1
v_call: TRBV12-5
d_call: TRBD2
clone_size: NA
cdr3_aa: CASGLEATSGRYNEQFF
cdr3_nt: TGTGCTAGTGGTTTGGAGGCGACTAGCGGGAGGTACAATGAGCAGTTCTTC

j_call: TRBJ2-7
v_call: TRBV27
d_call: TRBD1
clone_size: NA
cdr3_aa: CASSLSTGTAYEQYF
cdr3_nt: TGTGCCAGCAGTTTATCTACCGGGACAGCCTACGAGCAGTACTTC

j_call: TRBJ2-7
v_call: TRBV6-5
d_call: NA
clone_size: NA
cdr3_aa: CASRKVTADYEQYF
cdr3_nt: TGTGCCAGCAGAAAAGTGACAGCTGACTACGAGCAGTACTTC

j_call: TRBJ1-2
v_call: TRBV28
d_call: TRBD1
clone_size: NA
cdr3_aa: CASRRDRGDGYTF
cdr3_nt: TGTGCCAGCAGGAGGGACAGGGGTGATGGCTACACCTTC

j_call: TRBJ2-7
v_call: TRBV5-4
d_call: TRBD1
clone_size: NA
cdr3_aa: CASSPGQGLYEQYF
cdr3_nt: TGTGCCAGCAGCCCGGGACAGGGGCTCTACGAGCAGTACTTC

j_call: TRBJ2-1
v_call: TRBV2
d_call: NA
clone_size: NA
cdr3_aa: CASKVGSSYNEQFF
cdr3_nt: TGTGCCAGCAAGGTGGGGAGCTCCTACAATGAGCAGTTCTTC

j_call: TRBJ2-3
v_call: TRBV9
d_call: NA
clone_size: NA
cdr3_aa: CASSVKGGTVSRDTQYF
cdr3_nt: TGTGCCAGCAGCGTAAAGGGGGGGACCGTCTCTAGGGATACGCAGTATTTT

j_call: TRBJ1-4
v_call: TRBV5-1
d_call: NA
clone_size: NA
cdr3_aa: CASSSRGGDEKLFF
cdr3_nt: TGCGCCAGCAGCTCGCGTGGGGGGGATGAAAAACTGTTTTTT

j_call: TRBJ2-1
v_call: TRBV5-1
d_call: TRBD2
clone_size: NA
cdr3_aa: CASSLDQRLAGANEQFF
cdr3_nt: TGCGCCAGCAGCCTGGACCAGAGGCTAGCGGGAGCTAATGAGCAGTTCTTC

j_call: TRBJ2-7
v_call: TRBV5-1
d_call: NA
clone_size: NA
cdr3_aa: CASSLPRGRNEQYF
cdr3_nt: TGCGCCAGCAGCCTCCCTAGGGGGAGGAACGAGCAGTACTTC

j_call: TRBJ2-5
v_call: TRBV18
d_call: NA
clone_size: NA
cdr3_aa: CASSRYQETQYF
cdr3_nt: TGTGCCAGCTCACGGTACCAAGAGACCCAGTACTTC

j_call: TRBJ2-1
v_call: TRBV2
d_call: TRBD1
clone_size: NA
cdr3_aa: CASSESGTGNYNAQFF
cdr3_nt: TGTGCCAGCAGTGAAAGTGGGACAGGAAACTACAATGCGCAGTTCTTC

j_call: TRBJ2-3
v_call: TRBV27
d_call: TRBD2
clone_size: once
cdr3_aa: CASRGPGGGNTDTQYF
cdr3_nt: TGTGCCAGCAGAGGGCCGGGAGGGGGAAACACAGATACGCAGTATTTT

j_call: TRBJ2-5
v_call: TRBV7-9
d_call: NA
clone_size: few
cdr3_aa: CASSLGLRETQYF
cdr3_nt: TGTGCCAGCAGCTTAGGGTTGAGAGAGACCCAGTACTTC

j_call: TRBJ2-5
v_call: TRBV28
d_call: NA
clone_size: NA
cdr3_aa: CASTLGGGRGETQYF
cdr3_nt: TGTGCCAGCACCCTTGGGGGGGGCCGAGGGGAGACCCAGTACTTC

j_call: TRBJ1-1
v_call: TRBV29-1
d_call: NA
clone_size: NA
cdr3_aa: CSVVLGMNTEAFF
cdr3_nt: TGCAGCGTTGTGTTGGGGATGAACACTGAAGCTTTCTTT

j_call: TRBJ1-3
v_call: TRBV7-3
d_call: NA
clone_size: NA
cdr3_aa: CASSPRAGSSGNTIYF
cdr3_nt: TGTGCCAGCAGCCCCCGGGCGGGGAGCTCTGGAAACACCATATATTTT

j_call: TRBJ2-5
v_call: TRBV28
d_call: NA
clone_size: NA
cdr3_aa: CASSFSRDQYF
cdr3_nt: TGTGCCAGCAGTTTTAGTAGGGACCAGTACTTC

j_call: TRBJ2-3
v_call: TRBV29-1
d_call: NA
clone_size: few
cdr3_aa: CSVVGSGPSTDTQYF
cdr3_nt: TGCAGCGTTGTAGGTAGCGGACCCAGCACAGATACGCAGTATTTT

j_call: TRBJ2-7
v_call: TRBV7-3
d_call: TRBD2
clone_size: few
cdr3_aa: CASSSWTSGRDEQYF
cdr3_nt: TGTGCCAGCAGCTCCTGGACTAGCGGGAGGGACGAGCAGTACTTC

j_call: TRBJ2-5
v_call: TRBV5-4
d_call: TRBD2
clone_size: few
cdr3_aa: CASSLASGSRETQYF
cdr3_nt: TGCGCCAGCAGCTTGGCCAGCGGGAGCCGAGAGACCCAGTACTTC

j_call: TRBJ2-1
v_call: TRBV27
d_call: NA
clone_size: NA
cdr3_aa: CANRVGWEQFF
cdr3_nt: TGTGCCAACCGTGTGGGTTGGGAGCAGTTCTTC

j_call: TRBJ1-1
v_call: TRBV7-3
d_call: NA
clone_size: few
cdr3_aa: CASSLTGGNTEAFF
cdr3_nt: TGTGCCAGCAGCTTAACTGGAGGGAACACTGAAGCTTTCTTT

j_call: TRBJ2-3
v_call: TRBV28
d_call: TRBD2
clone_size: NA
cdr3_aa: CASSRLAGAYTDTQYF
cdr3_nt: TGTGCCAGCAGCCGCCTAGCGGGGGCATACACAGATACGCAGTATTTT

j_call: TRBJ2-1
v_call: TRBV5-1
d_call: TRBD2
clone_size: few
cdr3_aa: CASSRGLAIDNEQFF
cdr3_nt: TGCGCCAGCAGCAGGGGACTAGCGATAGACAATGAGCAGTTCTTC

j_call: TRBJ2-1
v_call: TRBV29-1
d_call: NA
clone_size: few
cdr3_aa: CSVASSAYNEQFF
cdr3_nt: TGCAGCGTTGCGTCAAGCGCCTACAATGAGCAGTTCTTC

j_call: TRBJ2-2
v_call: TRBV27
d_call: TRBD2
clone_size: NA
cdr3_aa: CASSLISGRAANTGELFF
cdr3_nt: TGTGCCAGCAGTCTCATTAGCGGGAGGGCCGCGAACACCGGGGAGCTGTTTTTT

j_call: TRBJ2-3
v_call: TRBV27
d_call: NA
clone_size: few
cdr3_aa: CASSLSWTDTQYF
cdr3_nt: TGTGCCAGCAGTTTATCTTGGACAGATACGCAGTATTTT